One T cell receptor (beta chain) is described in this entry. These data originate in a study of blood T cell repertoires in COVID-19. Germline CDR1 is SGDLS and CDR2 is YYNGEE. The CDR3 has 15 residues. Trimming cost V 0 bases and J 3 bases, with 12 bases left between them. Assay: immunoSEQ multiplex PCR; the TCRdb copy retains only in-frame clones and omits some. Seen here are around 150,000 clones, around 80% observed once, and the top ten hold roughly 8.3%. This TCR was sampled from a man in his 60s with acute or convalescent COVID-19. The chain carries TRBV9 and TRBJ2-5; no definite D call. Specimen: peripheral blood. The DNA for the CDR3 is TGTGCCAGCAGCGTAGCTCCCACCCGGGAAGAGACCCAGTACTTC. Translated: CASSVAPTREETQYF.